The clone carrying this TCR beta chain was observed a single time. The same CDR3 can be traced to other DNA sequences in this sample. Allocation to cohorts depended on clinical history reported by the participants. Cohort 3 donors counted as recovered after two negative PCRs, clearance, or resolved symptoms. Original processing notes: Amplification of reference gene primers provided the estimated nucleated cell counts. Sequenced by immunoSEQ multiplex PCR; TCRdb stores in-frame clones only, minus some. V, J and clone size are those of that table, while D and trimming were read from the DNA. Of 270,000 or so clones detected, about 89% appear once; the ten largest clones hold over 2%. There are 16 residues in the CDR3. Germline CDR1 and CDR2: LGHNA and YSLEER. V dropped 0 bases and J dropped 2; count of bases not matched to a gene: 3. The sample originates from a study of blood T cell repertoires in COVID-19. Study context: Spain, Italy and the United States supplied samples that represented acute and convalescent COVID-19.

The chain couples TRBV4-3 to TRBJ1-1; the match to TRBD1 covers 10 bases. The source of this sequence is a woman between 18 and 29 years old who had recovered from COVID-19. The sequencing input was PBMCs or T cells enriched from blood (not recorded which). CDR3 loop: CASSQDRTGGNTEAFF. CDR3 coding DNA: TGCGCCAGCAGCCAAGATCGGACAGGGGGTAACACTGAAGCTTTCTTT.